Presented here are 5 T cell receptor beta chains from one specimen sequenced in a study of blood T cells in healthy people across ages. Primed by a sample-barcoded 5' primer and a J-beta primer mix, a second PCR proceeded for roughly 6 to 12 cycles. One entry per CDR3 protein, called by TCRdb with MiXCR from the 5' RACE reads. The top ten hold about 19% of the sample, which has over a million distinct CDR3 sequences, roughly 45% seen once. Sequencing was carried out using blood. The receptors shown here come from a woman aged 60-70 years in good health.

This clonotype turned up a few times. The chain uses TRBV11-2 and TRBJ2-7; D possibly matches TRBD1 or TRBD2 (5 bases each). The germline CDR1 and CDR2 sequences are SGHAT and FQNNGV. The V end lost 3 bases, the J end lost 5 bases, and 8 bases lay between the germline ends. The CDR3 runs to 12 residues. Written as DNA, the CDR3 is TGTGCCAGCAGCTTGGGACGGCACGAGCAGTACTTC. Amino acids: CASSLGRHEQYF.

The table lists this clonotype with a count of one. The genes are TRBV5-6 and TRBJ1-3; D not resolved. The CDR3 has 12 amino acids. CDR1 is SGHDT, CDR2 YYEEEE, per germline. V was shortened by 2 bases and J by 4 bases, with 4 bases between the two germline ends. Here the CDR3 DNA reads TGTGCCAGCAGCTTTGAGGGAAACACCATATATTTT. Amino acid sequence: CASSFEGNTIYF.

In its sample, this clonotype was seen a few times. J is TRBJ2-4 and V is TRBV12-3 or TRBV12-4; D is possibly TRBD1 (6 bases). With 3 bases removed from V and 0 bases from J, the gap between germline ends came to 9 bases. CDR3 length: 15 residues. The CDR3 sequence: CASSFRDIAKNIQYF. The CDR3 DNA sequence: TGTGCCAGCAGTTTCAGGGACATAGCCAAAAACATTCAGTACTTC.

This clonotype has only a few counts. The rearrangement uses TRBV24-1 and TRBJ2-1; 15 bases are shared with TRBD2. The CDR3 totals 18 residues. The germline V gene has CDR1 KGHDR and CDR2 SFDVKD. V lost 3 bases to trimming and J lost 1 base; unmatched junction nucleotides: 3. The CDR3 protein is CATSDNGLAGGSYNEQFF. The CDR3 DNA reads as TGTGCCACCAGTGATAATGGACTAGCGGGAGGGTCCTACAATGAGCAGTTCTTC.

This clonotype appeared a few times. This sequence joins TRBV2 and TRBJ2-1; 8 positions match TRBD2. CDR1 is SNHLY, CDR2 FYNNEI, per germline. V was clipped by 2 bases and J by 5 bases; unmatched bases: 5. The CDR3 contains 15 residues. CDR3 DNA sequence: TGTGCCAGCAGTGAATCAGCGGGAGACAACAATGAGCAGTTCTTC. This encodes CASSESAGDNNEQFF.